These 32 T cell receptor beta chains share one sample of origin, sequenced in a study of control samples from healthy donors and cancer patients. Some clones are missing from TCRdb's copy, which holds only in-frame ones; the method was immunoSEQ multiplex PCR. The repertoire holds some 120,000 clones, with roughly nine tenths as singletons. Sequenced sample: PBMCs. The receptors were sampled from a woman aged 50 to 65 with colorectal cancer.

The chain is built from TRBV7-6 and TRBJ1-6; the D gene is possibly TRBD1 (6 bases). This CDR3 is built from 14 residues. V was cut by 0 bases and J by 8 bases, with 8 bases left in between. From germline, CDR1 is SGHVS and CDR2 FNYEAQ. The CDR3 protein is CASSLARGHSPLHF. For the CDR3, the DNA is TGTGCCAGCAGCTTAGCGCGGGGGCATTCACCCCTCCACTTT.

This clone is a singleton in its sample. CDR3 protein: CASSQGGLSSYEQYF. Written as DNA, the CDR3 is TGTGCCAGCTCACAGGGGGGCCTGAGCTCCTACGAGCAGTACTTC. The V call is TRBV18, the J call TRBJ2-7, with D perhaps matching TRBD1 or TRBD2 (6 bases each). Trimming removed 4 bases from V and 0 bases from J, with 13 bases in between. Germline V gene lookup returns CDR1 KGHSH and CDR2 LQKENI. This CDR3 is 15 amino acids long.

V is TRBV14 and J is TRBJ2-5; tentatively, D is TRBD1 or TRBD2 (6 bases each). The CDR3 totals 17 residues. Trimming removed 5 bases from V and 0 bases from J, with 19 bases in between. Germline lookup yields CDR1 SGHDN and CDR2 FVKESK. CDR3 sequence reads: CASSRGALIPNQETQYF. CDR3 DNA sequence: TGTGCCAGCAGCAGGGGGGCTCTCATCCCGAACCAAGAGACCCAGTACTTC. Filled out from reference TRBV14 and TRBJ2-5, the complete variable domain reads EAGVTQFPSHSVIEKGQTVTLRCDPISGHDNLYWYRRVMGKEIKFLLHFVKESKQDESGMPNNRFLAERTGGTYSTLKVQPAELEDSGVYFCASSRGALIPNQETQYFGPGTRLLVL.

As DNA, the CDR3 is TGTGCCAGTCGGAGGGGGGCTAATGAAAAACTGTTTTTT. Its protein is CASRRGANEKLFF. The chain combines TRBV14 with TRBJ1-4; D perhaps matches TRBD1 (6 bases). The germline gives CDR1 SGHDN, CDR2 FVKESK. This CDR3 spans 13 amino acids. The V and J ends lost 9 bases and 3 bases respectively, with 11 bases between them.

This sequence joins TRBV15 and TRBJ2-2, with D unresolved. V shed 2 bases and J shed 5 bases, with 0 bases lying between them. CDR1 is LNHNV and CDR2 is YYDKDF in the germline V gene (reference sequence). CDR3 length equals 11 residues. The CDR3 DNA reads TGTGCCACCAGCAGAACCGGGGAGCTGTTTTTT. Translating it yields CATSRTGELFF.

Details on this clone: Its ends do not fully match the called genes, so a read error is possible. J is TRBJ2-3 and V is TRBV7-9; D possibly corresponds to TRBD1 (6 bases). The CDR3 length is 15 residues. Germline V gives CDR1 SEHNR, CDR2 FQNEAQ (reference sequence). CDR3 DNA sequence: TGTGCCAGCAGCCAGGGGCGTTTTTCACACCCTACGGAGTATTTT. Encoded protein: CASSQGRFSHPTEYF.

The chain joins TRBV5-5 to TRBJ1-3; D gene unclear. CDR3 length: 17 amino acids. Germline loops: CDR1 SGHKS, CDR2 YYEKEE (reference sequence). Trimming cost V 0 bases and J 0 bases, with 13 bases left between them. The CDR3, as DNA: TGTGCCAGCAGCTTGGGTCTTTCGATTCACTCTGGAAACACCATATATTTT. The encoded protein is CASSLGLSIHSGNTIYF.

This clone was observed a single time. CDR3 coding DNA: TGTGCCAGCTCACCGGGTAGCGGGAGTGGAGAGACCCAGTACTTC. Residues: CASSPGSGSGETQYF. This chain uses TRBV18 with TRBJ2-5; 9 bases fit TRBD2. The CDR3 is 15 residues long. Germline CDR1 and CDR2: KGHSH and LQKENI. V gave up 3 bases and J gave up 4 bases; unmatched junction bases: 6.

The J gene is TRBJ2-5, the V gene TRBV6-6; 8 bases align to TRBD2. V gave up 6 bases and J gave up 5 bases; unmatched junction bases: 5. Germline V gene sequence: CDR1 MNHNY, CDR2 SVGAGI (reference sequence). The CDR3 is made up of 13 amino acids. In DNA form, the CDR3 reads TGTGCCAGCAGAACGGGGGGGAGGGAGACCCAGTACTTC. This translates into CASRTGGRETQYF.

V and J are TRBV9 and TRBJ2-2; TRBD1 or TRBD2 may be the D gene (5 bases each). There are 16 residues in the CDR3. V was cut by 0 bases and J by 4 bases, with 13 bases left in between. Germline CDR1 reads SGDLS; CDR2 reads YYNGEE. The DNA of the CDR3 is TGTGCCAGCAGCGTAGCTTCTGGGGGATCCACCGGGGAGCTGTTTTTT. It specifies CASSVASGGSTGELFF.

J is TRBJ2-5 and V is TRBV27; 12 bases are shared with TRBD2. Germline V gene sequence: CDR1 MNHEY, CDR2 SMNVEV (reference sequence). V lost 3 bases and J lost 2; bases outside the gene matches: 4. The CDR3 extends over 16 amino acids. Here the CDR3 DNA reads TGTGCCAGCAGTTTTAGGACTAGCGGGGCACAAGAGACCCAGTACTTC. Amino acids: CASSFRTSGAQETQYF.

CDR3 amino acids: CASSLAGQGLNGYTF. The DNA of the CDR3 is TGTGCCAGCAGCCTGGCGGGACAGGGGTTGAATGGCTACACCTTC. V usage is TRBV7-8 and J usage is TRBJ1-2; 10 positions match TRBD1. CDR1 is SGHVS and CDR2 is FQNEAQ in the germline V gene. Trimming removed 5 bases from V and 6 bases from J; junction bases left unmatched: 9. The CDR3 consists of 15 residues.

V is TRBV3-1 (or the pseudogene TRBV3-2) and J is TRBJ2-4; D unresolved. The CDR3 consists of 15 residues. V was pared by 4 bases and J by 8 bases, with 18 bases between. Germline V lookup: CDR1 LGHDT, CDR2 YNNKEL (reference sequence). CDR3 amino acids: CASSLNGDPKDIQYF. Written as DNA, the CDR3 is TGTGCCAGCAGCCTCAACGGAGACCCCAAGGACATTCAGTACTTC.

The chain links TRBV28 to TRBJ1-5; possibly TRBD1 for D (6 bases). Trimming removed 5 bases at V and 2 bases at J, with 25 bases between. The CDR3 runs 19 residues. Germline CDR1 is MDHEN and CDR2 is SYDVKM. CDR3 DNA sequence: TGTGCCAGCAGTCCTCGATGGGGGGGCCCTCGCCAGGGCAATCAGCCCCAGCATTTT. It specifies CASSPRWGGPRQGNQPQHF.

The genes are TRBV27 and TRBJ1-1, with 8 bases fitting TRBD1. The V gene's germline CDR1 is MNHEY and CDR2 SMNVEV (reference sequence). This CDR3 comprises 15 residues. V shed 5 bases, J shed 3 bases, and the junction held 8 bases outside the gene matches. CDR3 bases: TGTGCCAGCAGTGTTCCGGGACAGGCGTACACTGAAGCTTTCTTT. Translation: CASSVPGQAYTEAFF.

The V and J genes are TRBV11-2 and TRBJ1-3; D might be TRBD1 (5 bases). The CDR3 has 15 residues. Trimming shortened V by 1 base and J by 4 bases, and 11 bases separated the two germline ends. The germline V gene encodes CDR1 SGHAT and CDR2 FQNNGV. In DNA form, the CDR3 reads TGTGCCAGCAGCTTAGTTCAGGGCCACGGAAACACCATATATTTT. Encoded protein: CASSLVQGHGNTIYF.

This chain uses TRBV10-3 with TRBJ1-2; maybe TRBD1 (5 bases). The CDR3 loop spans 13 amino acids. Germline assignment: CDR1 ENHRY and CDR2 SYGVKD. Deletions cut 2 bases from V and 12 bases from J, with 16 bases between. Here the CDR3 reads CAISEREGIADTF. The CDR3 bases are TGTGCCATCAGTGAGAGGGAGGGGATCGCCGACACCTTC.

This chain joins TRBV19 and TRBJ1-5, with TRBD1 identical over 7 bases. The trim removed 5 bases at V and 1 base at J, leaving 2 bases unmatched. Germline V gene sequence: CDR1 LNHDA, CDR2 SQIVND (reference sequence). The CDR3 contains 14 residues. The CDR3 region is CASSPGGSNQPQHF. DNA for the CDR3: TGTGCCAGTAGTCCAGGGGGAAGCAATCAGCCCCAGCATTTT.

The J gene is TRBJ1-6, the V gene TRBV28; D uncertain. Per the germline V gene, CDR1 is MDHEN and CDR2 is SYDVKM. The CDR3 has 15 amino acids. With 5 bases removed from V and 8 bases from J, the gap between germline ends came to 16 bases. CDR3 sequence reads: CASSPQTRTHSPLHF. The CDR3 DNA is TGTGCCAGCAGTCCCCAGACCCGGACCCATTCACCCCTCCACTTT.

This chain joins TRBV6-5 and TRBJ2-2; D may be TRBD2 (5 bases). In germline, CDR1 is MNHEY, CDR2 SVGAGI. Trimming left V 7 bases short and J 0 bases short, with 9 bases between. The CDR3 length is 14 residues. In DNA form, the CDR3 reads TGTGCCAGCACTCCGGGATCGAACACCGGGGAGCTGTTTTTT. Protein: CASTPGSNTGELFF.

A few counts support this clone. The chain couples TRBV19 to TRBJ1-4, with 7 bases aligning to TRBD1. The germline CDR1 and CDR2 sequences are LNHDA and SQIVND (reference sequence). Trimming took 7 bases from V and 4 from J; bases not matched to a gene: 6. The CDR3 sequence is 14 residues long. The CDR3 bases are TGTGCCAGTACCGCAGGGGGAGGTAATGAAAAACTGTTTTTT. The encoded protein is CASTAGGGNEKLFF.

V gene TRBV6-5 combines with J gene TRBJ1-5; TRBD1 matches at 9 bases. The CDR3 is made up of 14 amino acids. The V segment lost 6 bases and the J segment 2 bases; nucleotides outside the gene matches: 2. Germline V CDR1 and CDR2: MNHEY, SVGAGI. This CDR3 is CASRGQGRNQPQHF. The DNA of the CDR3 is TGTGCCAGCAGGGGACAGGGCCGCAATCAGCCCCAGCATTTT.

This clone was recorded once. This chain joins TRBV9 and TRBJ2-1; D not certain. The CDR3 is 14 amino acids. Trimming took off 4 bases at V and 4 bases at J, with 12 bases between the two ends. Germline assignment: CDR1 SGDLS and CDR2 YYNGEE. The CDR3 DNA is TGTGCCAGCAGCTCCCCGGGTGTTTACAATGAGCAGTTCTTC. This codes for CASSSPGVYNEQFF.

This chain joins TRBV9 and TRBJ2-5, with D possibly matching TRBD2 (6 bases). CDR1 is SGDLS, CDR2 YYNGEE, per germline. Trimming stripped 4 bases from V and 3 bases from J, with 10 bases between. The CDR3 is made up of 13 amino acids. DNA of the CDR3: TGTGCCAGCAGCCGGGACTCGGAAGAGACCCAGTACTTC. Translated, it gives CASSRDSEETQYF.

The genes are TRBV19 and TRBJ1-6, with TRBD1 identical over 7 bases. The CDR3 sequence is 16 residues long. Trimming took 7 bases from V and 7 from J; bases not matched to a gene: 13. Germline V gene sequence: CDR1 LNHDA, CDR2 SQIVND (reference sequence). As DNA, the CDR3 is TGTGCCAGTACCCCCGGGGGGCGACAGGGCAATTCACCCCTCCACTTT. Translating gives CASTPGGRQGNSPLHF.

Turning to this clone: The junction and the germline gene differ at one end; a read error may be behind it. V and J are TRBV23-1 and TRBJ1-4, with a weak D call TRBD1 (5 bases). TRBV23-1 qualifies as an ORF whose function is uncertain. This CDR3 is built from 16 residues. The CDR3 DNA follows: TGCGCCAGCAGTCCGCTTCTGGGGCCAGCAACGGGAAAAACTGTTTTT. As protein: CASSPLLGPATGKTVF.

CDR3 residues: CASRGLRVSSTDTQYF. The CDR3 nucleotides read TGTGCCAGTAGGGGACTCAGGGTCTCTAGCACAGATACGCAGTATTTT. The rearrangement links TRBV19 to TRBJ2-3; a weak D match, TRBD2 (6 bases). The CDR3 is 16 residues long. Germline assignment: CDR1 LNHDA and CDR2 SQIVND (reference sequence). The V and J ends lost 6 bases and 0 bases respectively, with 16 bases between them.

This rearrangement joins TRBV7-3 to TRBJ2-1; 11 nucleotides agree with TRBD2. This CDR3 spans 13 amino acids. CDR1 SGHTA and CDR2 FQGTGA come from the germline V gene. J gave up 5 bases and V 8 bases, and 2 bases lay outside the gene matches. The CDR3 DNA reads as TGTGCCAGCGGACTAGCGGGCAACAATGAGCAGTTCTTC. Its protein product is CASGLAGNNEQFF.

The genes are TRBV2 and TRBJ2-7, with D possibly being TRBD1 (7 bases). Per germline, CDR1 SNHLY and CDR2 FYNNEI. The CDR3 runs to 11 residues. V lost 10 bases to trimming and J lost 7 bases, with 14 bases between them. The CDR3 reads CAIGQAGEQYF. In DNA form, the CDR3 reads TGTGCCATTGGACAGGCGGGGGAGCAGTACTTC.

The rearrangement links TRBV11-1 to TRBJ1-3; D is uncertain. V lost 4 bases and J lost 0, with 10 bases in between. Germline values: CDR1 SGHAT, CDR2 FQDESV (reference sequence). The CDR3 loop spans 15 amino acids. In nucleotides, the CDR3 is TGTGCCAGCAGCTCAACCGACTTCTCTGGAAACACCATATATTTT. Protein product: CASSSTDFSGNTIYF.

The CDR3 is CASNFRSTGTEAFF. CDR3 bases: TGTGCCAGCAACTTCAGGTCGACGGGCACTGAAGCTTTCTTT. The rearrangement uses TRBV6-5 and TRBJ1-1; no clear D gene. V lost 7 bases and J 4 bases, leaving 16 bases between the germline ends. Germline V CDR1 and CDR2: MNHEY, SVGAGI. The CDR3 has 14 amino acids.

The CDR3: CASSLVGAGGTYEQYF. Written as DNA, the CDR3 is TGTGCCAGCAGCTTAGTTGGGGCGGGAGGGACCTACGAGCAGTACTTC. The chain joins TRBV13 to TRBJ2-7, with 9 bases that match TRBD2. V dropped 1 base and J dropped 2; count of bases not matched to a gene: 6. This CDR3 contains 16 residues. Germline-derived CDR1 and CDR2 are PRHDT and FYEKMQ (reference sequence).